This TCR beta chain was identified in a study of blood T cells in healthy people across ages. In the case of this clonotype: Being one base from a much bigger clone, this may be a read error.

Trimming at V came to 4 bases and at J to 3 bases, leaving 1 base not matched to a gene. Germline-derived CDR1 and CDR2 are MGHDK and SYGVNS. The CDR3 runs 13 residues. Primers used in a second PCR of roughly 7 to 12 cycles were a sample-barcoded 5' primer and a J-beta primer mix. Each cDNA molecule carried a tag from a template-switch adaptor that contained 12 random nucleotides. Each single sample gave us at least 2.5 million CDR3-containing paired-end reads. TCRdb reprocessed the 5' RACE reads with MiXCR, giving one entry per CDR3 protein. The repertoire holds roughly 800,000 distinct CDR3 sequences, with roughly 25% as singletons. This same sample was also taken into another study, of T cells of mothers and their children. Per that study: A slight, non-significant increase in overlap was found for related mother-child pairs relative to unrelated pairs.

Sequencing input: blood. This sequence originates from a boy aged 10-17 years in good health. This sequence joins TRBV25-1 and TRBJ2-5; 8 positions match TRBD1. The CDR3 sequence: CASSGTGKETQYF. CDR3 nucleotide sequence: TGTGCCAGCAGTGGGACAGGGAAAGAGACCCAGTACTTC.